Presented here are 24 T cell receptor beta chains from one specimen sequenced in a study of patients and donors after allogeneic stem cell transplantation. TCRdb independently ran MiXCR on the RT-PCR reads; one entry per CDR3 protein. The sample shows hundreds of thousands of distinct CDR3 sequences, 16% of them seen only once. The sequencing sample was made of blood, either unsorted or a sorted T cell fraction (not recorded which). The receptors were gathered from a human donor who was either an allogeneic HSCT recipient or a stem cell or donor lymphocyte infusion donor (not recorded which). It is not recorded whose cells these are; they may come from a transplant donor.

This rearrangement joins TRBV20-1 to TRBJ1-2; D is unresolved. CDR3 length: 10 residues. Germline V gene lookup returns CDR1 DFQATT and CDR2 SNEGSKA (reference sequence). V gave up 3 bases and J gave up 4 bases, with 3 bases separating them. The chain's CDR3 is CSARPYGYTF. The CDR3 nucleotides read TGCAGTGCTAGGCCCTATGGCTACACCTTC.

The genes are TRBV14 and TRBJ2-1, with TRBD2 identical over 8 bases. This CDR3 is built from 16 residues. The germline V gene encodes CDR1 SGHDN and CDR2 FVKESK. The J segment lost 4 bases and the V segment lost 0 bases, leaving 5 bases of the junction unmatched. The CDR3 DNA is TGTGCCAGCAGCCAAGAACGGCGCGGGAGGTACAATGAGCAGTTCTTC. Translating gives CASSQERRGRYNEQFF.

This sequence joins TRBV4-3 and TRBJ2-7; 8 bases are shared with TRBD2. In germline, CDR1 is LGHNA, CDR2 YSLEER. The CDR3 loop spans 15 amino acids. V dropped 4 bases and J dropped 0; count of bases not matched to a gene: 5. CDR3 sequence: CASSPQAGASYEQYF. The CDR3 nucleotides read TGCGCCAGCAGCCCACAAGCGGGAGCCTCCTACGAGCAGTACTTC.

This clonotype was seen only a few times. The chain joins TRBV20-1 to TRBJ2-3, with D unclear. Germline lookup yields CDR1 DFQATT and CDR2 SNEGSKA (reference sequence). The CDR3 sequence is 13 residues long. V was cut by 6 bases and J by 2 bases, with 12 bases left in between. DNA for the CDR3: TGCAGTGCCGCCTTAAGAAACACAGATACGCAGTATTTT. Protein: CSAALRNTDTQYF.

This clonotype was observed a few times. The rearrangement uses TRBV28 and TRBJ2-1; 8 bases fit TRBD1. The junction had 3 bases not matched to a gene; V was cut back by 2 bases and J by 12 bases. Germline-derived CDR1 and CDR2 are MDHEN and SYDVKM. The CDR3 is made up of 12 amino acids. CDR3 bases: TGTGCCAGCAGTTTACAGGGGGCCATGCAGTTCTTC. Its protein is CASSLQGAMQFF.

This clonotype has a count of ten or more. This rearrangement joins TRBV5-5 to TRBJ2-7; maybe TRBD2 (5 bases). The CDR3 loop spans 14 amino acids. The V gene lost 0 bases and the J gene lost 7 bases, with 14 bases spanning the gap. The V gene's germline CDR1 is SGHKS and CDR2 YYEKEE (reference sequence). The DNA of the CDR3 is TGTGCCAGCAGCTTGGTGACGGTAGCGACGGAGCAGTACTTC. Translating it yields CASSLVTVATEQYF.

The table lists this clonotype with many counts. The V gene is TRBV7-8, the J gene TRBJ1-2, with D perhaps TRBD1 (6 bases). Germline CDR1 is SGHVS and CDR2 is FQNEAQ. The CDR3 has 15 amino acids. Trimming took 0 bases from V and 8 from J, leaving 16 bases between them. The CDR3 sequence is CASSLARGRGRGYTF. DNA for the CDR3: TGTGCCAGCAGCTTAGCTAGGGGCAGGGGAAGAGGCTACACCTTC.

V and J are TRBV7-3 and TRBJ1-1, with 7 bases lining up with TRBD1. CDR1 is SGHTA and CDR2 is FQGTGA in the germline V gene. The junction had 7 bases not matched to a gene; V was cut back by 5 bases and J by 1 base. There are 15 residues in the CDR3. CDR3 DNA sequence: TGTGCCAGCAGCCAGGGAACAGGGGCGAACACTGAAGCTTTCTTT. It specifies CASSQGTGANTEAFF. The variable domain in full, with the rest retrieved from reference TRBV7-3 and TRBJ1-1, is GAGVSQTPSNKVTEKGKYVELRCDPISGHTALYWYRQSLGQGPEFLIYFQGTGAADDSGLPNDRFFAVRPEGSVSTLKIQRTERGDSAVYLCASSQGTGANTEAFFGQGTRLTVV.

V gene TRBV20-1 combines with J gene TRBJ1-1; 8 positions agree with TRBD1. Trimming took 4 bases from V and 0 from J; bases not matched to a gene: 7. Per the germline V gene, CDR1 is DFQATT and CDR2 is SNEGSKA (reference sequence). The CDR3 sequence is 15 residues long. The DNA of the CDR3 is TGCAGTGCTAACGACAGGGGAAGGATGAACACTGAAGCTTTCTTT. Translation gives CSANDRGRMNTEAFF.

This clonotype was seen many times. The V and J genes are TRBV12-3 or TRBV12-4 and TRBJ2-5, with TRBD1 as a possible D gene (6 bases). V was pared by 5 bases and J by 6 bases, with 13 bases between. The CDR3 length is 13 residues. CDR3 protein: CASSPMDRKTQYF. CDR3 DNA sequence: TGTGCCAGCAGTCCGATGGACAGAAAGACCCAGTACTTC.

This clonotype occurred a few times. This chain links TRBV7-9 with TRBJ2-7; D is perhaps TRBD1 (6 bases). The CDR3 is 17 residues long. The V and J ends lost 1 base and 1 base respectively, with 17 bases between them. Germline V gives CDR1 SEHNR, CDR2 FQNEAQ (reference sequence). This CDR3 is CASSLGTRTAESYEQYF. The CDR3 DNA reads TGTGCCAGCAGCTTAGGAACCAGGACAGCCGAATCCTACGAGCAGTACTTC.

This clonotype came up a few times. The CDR3 DNA reads TGTGCCAGCAGTGGAATACAGGGAAATGAGCAGTTCTTC. This translates into CASSGIQGNEQFF. The chain joins TRBV6-1 to TRBJ2-1, with D possibly TRBD1 on 6 matching bases. V lost 4 bases and J 7 bases, leaving 11 bases between the germline ends. Germline V CDR1 and CDR2: MNHNS, SASEGT. The CDR3 loop spans 13 amino acids.

The chain uses TRBV4-1 and TRBJ2-3, with D perhaps matching TRBD1 or TRBD2 (5 bases each). Trimming pared 1 base from V and 5 bases from J, leaving 16 bases between. CDR1 is MGHRA and CDR2 is YSYEKL in the germline V gene. The CDR3 runs 16 residues. The CDR3, as DNA: TGCGCCAGCAGCCAAGGGGTCATTAGGGACCGAGATACGCAGTATTTT. Its translation is CASSQGVIRDRDTQYF.

This clonotype was seen a handful of times. The V gene is TRBV7-8, the J gene TRBJ2-7; a weak D match, TRBD1 (5 bases). Germline loops: CDR1 SGHVS, CDR2 FQNEAQ. Trimming stripped 0 bases from V and 5 bases from J, with 5 bases between. This CDR3 is built from 12 residues. In nucleotides, the CDR3 is TGTGCCAGCAGCTTAGCGGGGCACGAGCAGTACTTC. Translated: CASSLAGHEQYF.

The chain joins TRBV9 to TRBJ2-7; TRBD1 agrees at 7 bases. From germline, CDR1 is SGDLS and CDR2 YYNGEE. V lost 3 bases to trimming and J lost 2 bases; unmatched junction nucleotides: 8. CDR3 length equals 15 residues. In DNA, the CDR3 is TGTGCCAGCAGCGGCGGAGGACAGGCCGCCTACGAGCAGTACTTC. Translating it yields CASSGGGQAAYEQYF.

This clonotype was seen more than once but under ten times. The chain has TRBV20-1 and TRBJ2-5; the D gene is possibly TRBD2 (6 bases). This CDR3 is built from 14 residues. From germline, CDR1 is DFQATT and CDR2 SNEGSKA (reference sequence). Trimming left V 3 bases short and J 10 bases short, with 21 bases between. The CDR3 nucleotides are TGCAGTGCTAGCCGGACCGACGTCGGAGCGGGCCAGTACTTC. The encoded protein is CSASRTDVGAGQYF.

This chain links TRBV30 with TRBJ1-2; the D gene is possibly TRBD1 (5 bases). CDR1 and CDR2 (germline): GTSNPN, SVGIG (reference sequence). V was shortened by 1 base and J by 7 bases, with 7 bases between the two germline ends. This CDR3 spans 11 amino acids. Here the CDR3 DNA reads TGTGCCTGGAGTGCGGGACCTGGCTACACCTTC. Protein sequence: CAWSAGPGYTF.

In its sample, this clonotype was seen many times. The rearrangement joins TRBV7-8 to TRBJ2-1; 8 bases line up with TRBD1. The junction had 4 bases not matched to a gene; V was cut back by 5 bases and J by 10 bases. The CDR3 covers 12 residues. Germline CDR1 is SGHVS and CDR2 is FQNEAQ. The CDR3: CASSHRDREQFF. The CDR3 DNA reads TGTGCCAGCAGCCACCGGGACAGGGAGCAGTTCTTC.

There are a few counts of this clonotype. V gene TRBV15 combines with J gene TRBJ1-3; unclear D gene. CDR3 length equals 14 residues. From germline, CDR1 is LNHNV and CDR2 YYDKDF (reference sequence). V shed 1 base and J shed 0 bases, with 4 bases lying between them. CDR3 coding DNA: TGTGCCACCAGCAGAGGAAGCTCTGGAAACACCATATATTTT. This sequence encodes CATSRGSSGNTIYF. The variable domain in full, with the rest retrieved from reference TRBV15 and TRBJ1-3, is DAMVIQNPRYQVTQFGKPVTLSCSQTLNHNVMYWYQQKSSQAPKLLFHYYDKDFNNEADTPDNFQSRRPNTSFCFLDIRSPGLGDTAMYLCATSRGSSGNTIYFGEGSWLTVV.

The V gene is TRBV20-1, the J gene TRBJ2-4; possibly TRBD1 for D (5 bases). V was pared by 3 bases and J by 0 bases, with 9 bases between. Germline CDR1 DFQATT, CDR2 SNEGSKA (reference sequence). This CDR3 has 14 amino acids. CDR3 sequence reads: CSASDSIAKNIQYF. The CDR3 DNA reads as TGCAGTGCTAGCGACAGCATAGCCAAAAACATTCAGTACTTC.

The V gene is TRBV11-3, the J gene TRBJ2-1; possibly TRBD1 for D (7 bases). Germline CDR1 reads SGHNT; CDR2 reads YENEEA. This CDR3 has 16 residues. Trimming shortened V by 5 bases and J by 0 bases, and 14 bases separated the two germline ends. This CDR3 is CASSTQGGSSYNEQFF. In nucleotides, the CDR3 is TGTGCCAGCAGCACCCAGGGGGGTAGCTCCTACAATGAGCAGTTCTTC.

J is TRBJ1-2 and V is TRBV25-1; 7 nucleotides align to TRBD1. This CDR3 is 13 amino acids long. Losses at the gene ends were 7 bases for V and 4 bases for J; bases not matched to a gene: 6. The V gene's germline CDR1 is MGHDK and CDR2 SYGVNS. CDR3 loop: CASTDRELYGYTF. Here the CDR3 DNA reads TGTGCCAGCACTGACAGGGAGCTCTATGGCTACACCTTC.

Only a few counts were recorded for this clonotype. The chain uses TRBV27 and TRBJ1-3, with TRBD1 as a possible D gene (5 bases). The CDR3 is made up of 16 amino acids. Per germline, CDR1 MNHEY and CDR2 SMNVEV (reference sequence). V was shortened by 5 bases and J by 3 bases, with 17 bases between the two germline ends. CDR3 loop: CASSPEGRLGGNTIYF. Here the CDR3 DNA reads TGTGCCAGCAGTCCAGAGGGGAGGCTTGGTGGAAACACCATATATTTT.

The chain uses TRBV5-4 and TRBJ2-1; TRBD2 matches 7 bases. Germline V lookup: CDR1 SGHNT, CDR2 YYREEE (reference sequence). Trimming cost V 0 bases and J 5 bases; bases outside gene matches: 11. This CDR3 contains 17 residues. CDR3 in amino acids: CASSLGLAFQSDNEQFF. CDR3 DNA: TGTGCCAGCAGCTTGGGACTAGCATTTCAAAGCGACAATGAGCAGTTCTTC. Combining the CDR3 with reference TRBV5-4 and TRBJ2-1 gives the whole variable domain ETGVTQSPTHLIKTRGQQVTLRCSSQSGHNTVSWYQQALGQGPQFIFQYYREEENGRGNFPPRFSGLQFPNYSSELNVNALELDDSALYLCASSLGLAFQSDNEQFFGPGTRLTVL.